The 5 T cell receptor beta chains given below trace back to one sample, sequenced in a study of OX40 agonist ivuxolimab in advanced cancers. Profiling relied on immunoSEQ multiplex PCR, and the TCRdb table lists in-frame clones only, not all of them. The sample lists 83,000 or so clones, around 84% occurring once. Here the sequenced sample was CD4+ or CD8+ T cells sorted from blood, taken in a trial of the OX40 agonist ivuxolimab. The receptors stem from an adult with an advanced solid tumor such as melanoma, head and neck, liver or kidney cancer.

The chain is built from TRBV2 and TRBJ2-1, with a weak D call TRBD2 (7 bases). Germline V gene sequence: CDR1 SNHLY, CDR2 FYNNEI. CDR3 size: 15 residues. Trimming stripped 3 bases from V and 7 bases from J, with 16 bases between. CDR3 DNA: TGTGCCAGCAGTGATTTCGTAGGGAGGGGGAATGAGCAGTTCTTC. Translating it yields CASSDFVGRGNEQFF.

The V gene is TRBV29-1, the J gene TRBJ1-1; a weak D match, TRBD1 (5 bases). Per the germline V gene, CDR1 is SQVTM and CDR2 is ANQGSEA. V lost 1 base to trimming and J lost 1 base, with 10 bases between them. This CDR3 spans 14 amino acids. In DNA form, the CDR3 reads TGCAGCGTTGAAGCCACGGGGGGGAACACTGAAGCTTTCTTT. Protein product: CSVEATGGNTEAFF.

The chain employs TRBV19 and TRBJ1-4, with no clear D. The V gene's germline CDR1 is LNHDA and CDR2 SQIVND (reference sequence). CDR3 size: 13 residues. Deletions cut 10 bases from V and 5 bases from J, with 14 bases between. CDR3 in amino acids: CATSTAQNEKLFF. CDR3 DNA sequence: TGTGCCACATCGACCGCACAAAATGAAAAACTGTTTTTT.

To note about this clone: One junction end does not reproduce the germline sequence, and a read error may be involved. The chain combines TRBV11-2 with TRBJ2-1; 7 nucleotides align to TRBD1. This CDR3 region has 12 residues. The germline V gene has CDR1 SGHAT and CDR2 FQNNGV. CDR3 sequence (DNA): TGTGCCAGCAGCCAACAGGGGTCTGGGCAGCTCTTC. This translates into CASSQQGSGQLF.

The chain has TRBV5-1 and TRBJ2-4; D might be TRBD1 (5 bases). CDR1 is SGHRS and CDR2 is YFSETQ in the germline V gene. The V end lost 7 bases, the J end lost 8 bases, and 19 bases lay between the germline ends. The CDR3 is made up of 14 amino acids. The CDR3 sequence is CASQGDTGMDIQYF. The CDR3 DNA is TGCGCCAGCCAAGGAGACACAGGAATGGACATTCAGTACTTC.